The TCR beta chain described here comes from a study of T-cell memory formation after mild COVID-19 (dated by TCRdb to about 2021). At the level of the whole study: TCR sequence clusters from the two donors were found to be largely donor specific. T-cell clones expanding and contracting after mild COVID-19 in two donors were tracked by longitudinal TCRalpha and TCRbeta repertoire sequencing. Two young, previously healthy adult volunteers, one female and one male, were included in the cohort. Broader findings and caveats from the paper: Clones contracting from day 15 to 85 had balanced CD4/CD8 phenotypes, while a second wave expanding from day 15 to 37 was biased towards CD4+. The study covered only a couple of mild cases, and larger cohorts including severe cases with pre-infection samples were considered necessary. SARS-CoV-2 specificity was not confirmed for the second-wave clones peaking on day 37. Contracting CD4+ clones appeared mostly in the CM and EM memory subsets, whereas CD8+ clones were enriched in EMRA. The detection of some responding clones in pre-infection memory suggests that pre-existing cross-reactive memory T cells joined the SARS-CoV-2 response.

Sequences SQVTM (CDR1) and ANQGSEA (CDR2) are obtained from the germline V gene. The CDR3 holds 14 amino acids from the cysteine to the phenylalanine. Only the CDR3 DNA is retained, 42 bases long and in frame from the first base. V is pared back by 1 base and J by 2 bases, with 11 bases lying between the germline termini. Sequencer: Illumina NovaSeq 6000. TCRalpha and TCRbeta cDNA libraries were built by 5'RACE with constant-segment primers, adding sample barcodes and unique molecular identifiers. Trizol reagent was used to extract RNA from every sample. Libraries were amplified in two PCR steps, with a second sample barcode and Illumina TruSeq adapters added in the second step. Libraries were sequenced on an Illumina NovaSeq with 2 x 150 bp paired-end reads. The study's own analysis went as follows. Reads were demultiplexed and collapsed into UMI-guided consensus sequences with migec v1.2.7. Using mixcr v2.1.11, the UMI consensuses were aligned to TRA and TRB V and J templates and assembled into clonotypes. Clonotypes were classified as expanded or contracted when called significant by both edgeR and NoisET, with noise models trained on biological replicates. edgeR calls used a false discovery rate-adjusted p below 0.01 and a log2 fold-change threshold of 1. As an exploratory analysis of dynamics, PCA with hierarchical clustering was applied to max-normalized trajectories of the 1000 most abundant clonotypes. The CD4 or CD8 phenotype of responding clones was assigned using the separately sequenced CD4+ and CD8+ repertoires. The raw public data were reprocessed by TCRdb itself: fastp quality trimming at Q25, MiXCR clonotype calling, in-frame beta chains only. Every distinct CDR3 protein forms one entry, paired with its most common genes and DNA. These V and J calls derive from TCRdb rather than the authors' analysis. Present in this sample are under 700,000 distinct CDR3 sequences, around 20% of which were seen just once. The ten most abundant clones make up 12% of the sample.

Ficoll-Paque density gradient centrifugation was used to isolate PBMCs. With regard to this clonotype: Its cognate antigen has yet to be identified. No much larger clone exists at a distance of one base, and base qualities are not known.

Sequenced: PBMCs or a T cell subset sorted from them (not recorded which). The chain employs TRBV29-1 and TRBJ1-2; TRBD1 is a possible D gene, resting on 5 matching bases. The TCR was taken from an adult woman who had mild COVID-19 (a few samples of this study predate the infection). The sample titles of this study are shuffled in the database, so cell type and time point are left out; the donor was told from shared clones. In nucleotides, the sequence is TGCAGCGTTGAAGCGGGGGGGAACAACTATGGCTACACCTTC. It specifies CSVEAGGNNYGYTF.